What follows is one T cell receptor (beta chain) and its context. Documented treatment: about 20 received Ad26.COV2.S at low or high dose, single or two shots; about 5 received placebo; per-sample allocation not given. It was on day 63 after the first vaccine or placebo injection that samples were taken. This sample is part of a study of Ad26.COV2.S vaccination and SARS-CoV-2 variants. Some clones are missing from TCRdb's copy, which holds only in-frame ones; the method was immunoSEQ multiplex PCR. The sample shows some 480,000 clones, 70% to 90% of them seen only once. Germline assignment: CDR1 SGHNT and CDR2 YYREEE (reference sequence). V lost 3 bases and J 4 bases, leaving 7 bases between the germline ends. This CDR3 region has 12 residues.

The receptor comes from a person aged 18-60 years who received the Ad26.COV2.S COVID-19 vaccine or a placebo. The sample was peripheral blood, taken in a trial of Ad26.COV2.S vaccine versus placebo. The chain combines TRBV5-4 with TRBJ1-1; D not certain. In DNA form, the CDR3 reads TGTGCCAGCAGCTCCCCCATCACTGAAGCTTTCTTT. This codes for CASSSPITEAFF.